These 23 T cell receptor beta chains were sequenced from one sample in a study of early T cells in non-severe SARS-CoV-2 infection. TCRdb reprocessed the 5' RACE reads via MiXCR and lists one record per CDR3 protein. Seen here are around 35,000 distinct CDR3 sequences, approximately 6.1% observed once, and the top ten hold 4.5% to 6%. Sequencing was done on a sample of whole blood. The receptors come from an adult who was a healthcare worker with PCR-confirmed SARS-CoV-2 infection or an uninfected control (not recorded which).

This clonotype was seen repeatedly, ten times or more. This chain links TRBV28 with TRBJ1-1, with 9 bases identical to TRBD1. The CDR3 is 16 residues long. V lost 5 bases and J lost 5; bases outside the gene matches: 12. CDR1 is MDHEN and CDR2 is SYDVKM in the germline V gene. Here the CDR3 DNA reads TGTGCCAGCAGTAACCGGTACAGGGGGCGCTATACTGAAGCTTTCTTT. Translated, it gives CASSNRYRGRYTEAFF.

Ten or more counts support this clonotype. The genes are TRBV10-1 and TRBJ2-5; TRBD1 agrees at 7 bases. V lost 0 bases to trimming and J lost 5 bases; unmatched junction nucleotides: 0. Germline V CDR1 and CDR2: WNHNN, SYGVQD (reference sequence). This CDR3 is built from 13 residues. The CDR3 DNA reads TGCGCCAGCAGTGAGTCGACAGGGGAGACCCAGTACTTC. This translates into CASSESTGETQYF.

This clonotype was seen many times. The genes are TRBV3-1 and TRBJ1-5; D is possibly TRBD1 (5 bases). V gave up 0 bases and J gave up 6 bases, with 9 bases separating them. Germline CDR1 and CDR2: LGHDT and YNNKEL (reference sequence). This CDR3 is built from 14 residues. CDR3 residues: CASSQDGGGQPQHF. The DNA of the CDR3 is TGTGCCAGCAGCCAAGACGGTGGGGGTCAGCCCCAGCATTTT. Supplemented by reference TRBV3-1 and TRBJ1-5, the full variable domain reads DTAVSQTPKYLVTQMGNDKSIKCEQNLGHDTMYWYKQDSKKFLKIMFSYNNKELIINETVPNRFSPKSPDKAHLNLHINSLELGDSAVYFCASSQDGGGQPQHFGDGTRLSIL.

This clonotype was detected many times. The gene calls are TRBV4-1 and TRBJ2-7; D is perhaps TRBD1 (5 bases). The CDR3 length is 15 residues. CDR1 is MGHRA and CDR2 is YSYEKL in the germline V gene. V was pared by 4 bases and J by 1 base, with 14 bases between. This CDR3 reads CASSLKIGASYEQYF. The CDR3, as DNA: TGCGCCAGCAGCCTCAAGATAGGGGCTTCCTACGAGCAGTACTTC.

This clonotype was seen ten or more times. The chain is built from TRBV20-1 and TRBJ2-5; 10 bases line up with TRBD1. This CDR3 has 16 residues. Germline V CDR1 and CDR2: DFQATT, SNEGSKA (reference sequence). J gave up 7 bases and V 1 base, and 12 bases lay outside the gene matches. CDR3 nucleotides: TGCAGTGCTAGAGTCCGGCGGGACAGGGGCTCTGGGACCCAGTACTTC. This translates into CSARVRRDRGSGTQYF.

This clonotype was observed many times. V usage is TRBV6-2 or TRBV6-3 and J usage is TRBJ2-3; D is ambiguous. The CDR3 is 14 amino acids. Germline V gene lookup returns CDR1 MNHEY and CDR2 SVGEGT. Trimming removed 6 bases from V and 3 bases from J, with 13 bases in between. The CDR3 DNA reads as TGTGCCAGCAGCCCGGAGTCCGTAACAGATACGCAGTATTTT. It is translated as CASSPESVTDTQYF.

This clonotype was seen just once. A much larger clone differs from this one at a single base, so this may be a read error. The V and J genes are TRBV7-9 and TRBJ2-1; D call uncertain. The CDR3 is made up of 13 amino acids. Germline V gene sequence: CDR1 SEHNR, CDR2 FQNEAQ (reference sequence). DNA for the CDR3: TGTGCCAGCAGCGGCCCTTATGACAATGTGCAGTTCTTC. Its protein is CASSGPYDNVQFF.

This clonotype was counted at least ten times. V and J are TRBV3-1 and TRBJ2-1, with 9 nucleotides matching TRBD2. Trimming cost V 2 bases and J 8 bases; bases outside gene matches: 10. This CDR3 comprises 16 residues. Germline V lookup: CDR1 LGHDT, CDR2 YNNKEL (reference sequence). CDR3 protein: CASSQPAGGGLDEQFF. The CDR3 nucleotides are TGTGCCAGCAGCCAACCCGCGGGAGGGGGGTTAGATGAGCAGTTCTTC.

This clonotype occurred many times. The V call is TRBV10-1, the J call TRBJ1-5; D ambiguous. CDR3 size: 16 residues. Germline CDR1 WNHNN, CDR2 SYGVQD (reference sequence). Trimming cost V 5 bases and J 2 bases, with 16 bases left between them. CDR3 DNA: TGCGCCAGCAGTCAAACCGGGGATGAGCGCAATCAGCCCCAGCATTTT. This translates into CASSQTGDERNQPQHF.

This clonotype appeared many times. CDR3 amino acids: CASSSLLAYEQFF. The CDR3 bases are TGTGCCAGCAGTTCCCTTCTAGCATATGAGCAGTTCTTC. This chain joins TRBV27 and TRBJ2-1, with D possibly being TRBD2 (5 bases). The CDR3 consists of 13 residues. Germline CDR1 is MNHEY and CDR2 is SMNVEV (reference sequence). Between the trimmed V and J ends, which lost 4 bases and 8 bases, there was a span of 12 bases.

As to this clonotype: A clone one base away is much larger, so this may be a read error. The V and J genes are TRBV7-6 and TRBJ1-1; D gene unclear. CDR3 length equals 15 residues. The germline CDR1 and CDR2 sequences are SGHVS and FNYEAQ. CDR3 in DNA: TGTGTCAGCAGATTGGGCCCGCGAGGAAACACTGAAGCTTTCTTT. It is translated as CVSRLGPRGNTEAFF.

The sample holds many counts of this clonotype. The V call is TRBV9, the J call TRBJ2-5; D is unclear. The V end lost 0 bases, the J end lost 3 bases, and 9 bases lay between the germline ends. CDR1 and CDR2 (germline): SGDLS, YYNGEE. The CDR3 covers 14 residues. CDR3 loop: CASSVGGAEETQYF. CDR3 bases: TGTGCCAGCAGCGTAGGCGGTGCTGAAGAGACCCAGTACTTC.

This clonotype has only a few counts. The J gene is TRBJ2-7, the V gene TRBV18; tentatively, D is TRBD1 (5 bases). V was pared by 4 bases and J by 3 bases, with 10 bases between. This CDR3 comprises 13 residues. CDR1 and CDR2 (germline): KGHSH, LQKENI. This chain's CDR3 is CASSLRGHYEQYF. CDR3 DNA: TGTGCCAGCTCACTCCGAGGACACTACGAGCAGTACTTC. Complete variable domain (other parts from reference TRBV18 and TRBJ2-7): NAGVMQNPRHLVRRRGQEARLRCSPMKGHSHVYWYRQLPEEGLKFMVYLQKENIIDESGMPKERFSAEFPKEGPSILRIQQVVRGDSAAYFCASSLRGHYEQYFGPGTRLTVT.

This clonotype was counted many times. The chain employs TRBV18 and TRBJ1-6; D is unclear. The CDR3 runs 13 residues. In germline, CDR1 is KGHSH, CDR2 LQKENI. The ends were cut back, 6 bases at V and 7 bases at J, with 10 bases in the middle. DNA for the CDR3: TGTGCCAGCTCGGCGAAGTCAAATTCACCCCTCCACTTT. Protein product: CASSAKSNSPLHF.

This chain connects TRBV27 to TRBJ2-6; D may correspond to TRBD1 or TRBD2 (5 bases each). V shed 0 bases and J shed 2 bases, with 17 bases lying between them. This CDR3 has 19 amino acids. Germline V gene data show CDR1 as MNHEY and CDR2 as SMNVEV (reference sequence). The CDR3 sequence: CASSLSPNRLAPGANVLTF. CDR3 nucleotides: TGTGCCAGCAGTTTATCCCCCAACAGGCTAGCCCCTGGGGCCAACGTCCTGACTTTC.

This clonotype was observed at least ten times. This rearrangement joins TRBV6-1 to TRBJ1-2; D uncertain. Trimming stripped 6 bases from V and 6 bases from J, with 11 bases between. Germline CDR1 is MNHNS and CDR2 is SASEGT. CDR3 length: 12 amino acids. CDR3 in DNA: TGTGCCAGCAGGCGGGGAGGCAATGGCTACACCTTC. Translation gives CASRRGGNGYTF.

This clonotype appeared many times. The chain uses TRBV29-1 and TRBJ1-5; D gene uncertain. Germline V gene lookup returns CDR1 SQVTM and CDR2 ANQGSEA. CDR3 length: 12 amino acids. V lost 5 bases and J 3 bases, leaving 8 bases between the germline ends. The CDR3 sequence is CSVSGSNQPQHF. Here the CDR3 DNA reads TGCAGCGTTAGCGGATCCAATCAGCCCCAGCATTTT.

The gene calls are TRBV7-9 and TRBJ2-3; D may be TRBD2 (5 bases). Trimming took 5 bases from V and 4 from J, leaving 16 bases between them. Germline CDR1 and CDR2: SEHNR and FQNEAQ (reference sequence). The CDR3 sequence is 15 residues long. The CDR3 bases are TGTGCCAGCAGCCCTGCCGGGGTACTTCCAGATACGCAGTATTTT. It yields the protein CASSPAGVLPDTQYF.

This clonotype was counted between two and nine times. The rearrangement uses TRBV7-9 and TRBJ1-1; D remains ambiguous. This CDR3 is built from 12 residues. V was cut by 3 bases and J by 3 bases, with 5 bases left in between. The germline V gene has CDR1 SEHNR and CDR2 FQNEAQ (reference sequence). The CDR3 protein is CASSFWDTEAFF. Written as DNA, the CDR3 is TGTGCCAGCAGCTTTTGGGACACTGAAGCTTTCTTT.

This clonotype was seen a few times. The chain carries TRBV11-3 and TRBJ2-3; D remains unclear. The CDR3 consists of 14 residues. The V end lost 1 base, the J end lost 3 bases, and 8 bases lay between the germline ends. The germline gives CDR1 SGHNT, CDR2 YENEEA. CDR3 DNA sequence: TGTGCCAGCAGCTTAGGTAGCTCTACAGATACGCAGTATTTT. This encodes CASSLGSSTDTQYF.

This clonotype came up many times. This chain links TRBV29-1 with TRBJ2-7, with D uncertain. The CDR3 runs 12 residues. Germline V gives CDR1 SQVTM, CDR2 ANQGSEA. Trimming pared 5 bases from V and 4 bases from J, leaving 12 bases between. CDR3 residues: CSVRYLDYEQYF. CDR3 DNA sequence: TGCAGCGTTCGGTACTTGGATTACGAGCAGTACTTC.

The CDR3 DNA is TGTGCCAGCAGCTTAGTGTGGGACATCACCGGGGAGCTGTTTTTT. The encoded protein is CASSLVWDITGELFF. This chain connects TRBV7-2 to TRBJ2-2, with a weak D call TRBD1 (6 bases). CDR3 length equals 15 residues. In germline, CDR1 is SGHTA, CDR2 FQGNSA. The V end lost 1 base, the J end lost 4 bases, and 10 bases lay between the germline ends.

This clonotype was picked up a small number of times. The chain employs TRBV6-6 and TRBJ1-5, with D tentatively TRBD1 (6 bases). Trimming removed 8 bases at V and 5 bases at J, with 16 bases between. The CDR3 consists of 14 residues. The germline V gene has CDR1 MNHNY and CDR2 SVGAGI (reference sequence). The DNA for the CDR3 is TGTGCCAGCCTTTATGACAGGCGGGATCAGCCCCAGCATTTT. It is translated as CASLYDRRDQPQHF.